The 27 T cell receptor beta chains reported below all come from one sample, sequenced in a study of regulatory T cells in long-lasting Graves disease. The time point here: persistent/refractory GD, antithyroid drugs over 5 years with positive TRAb. PBMC-extracted RNA yielded the TCR library. Relying on iRepertoire HTBI primers and Arm-PCR of CDR3 regions, the team built TCR beta libraries. TCRdb independently ran MiXCR on the multiplex PCR reads; one entry per CDR3 protein. The sample carries some 280,000 distinct CDR3 sequences, 20% to 25% recorded once. Specimen: peripheral blood mononuclear cells (PBMCs), collected when the disease was refractory, from a patient treated with antithyroid drugs. These receptors originate from a female donor with Graves disease.

V and J are TRBV15 and TRBJ1-5; TRBD1 might be the D (5 bases). In germline, CDR1 is LNHNV, CDR2 YYDKDF (reference sequence). The CDR3 length is 15 residues. With 4 bases removed from V and 4 bases from J, the gap between germline ends came to 14 bases. CDR3 in DNA: TGTGCCACCAGCACGGGACTCGCTTCAAATCAGCCCCAGCATTTT. Its protein product is CATSTGLASNQPQHF.

This clonotype came up a few times. The chain joins TRBV20-1 to TRBJ2-7, with 8 bases identical to TRBD1. Germline V lookup: CDR1 DFQATT, CDR2 SNEGSKA (reference sequence). J gave up 3 bases and V 6 bases, and 16 bases lay outside the gene matches. The CDR3 covers 16 residues. This CDR3 reads CSAGTGGSPLVYEQYF. CDR3 nucleotide sequence: TGCAGTGCAGGAACAGGGGGGTCTCCTTTAGTCTACGAGCAGTACTTC.

This clonotype has a count of ten or more. This chain uses TRBV20-1 with TRBJ2-5; TRBD1 aligns across 8 bases. Germline assignment: CDR1 DFQATT and CDR2 SNEGSKA (reference sequence). V was pared by 1 base and J by 5 bases, with 3 bases of the junction left unmatched. CDR3 length equals 13 residues. The CDR3 DNA follows: TGCAGTGCTAGAGTAGGGGACAGGGAGACCCAGTACTTC. Encoded protein: CSARVGDRETQYF.

Many counts were recorded for this clonotype. In nucleotides, the CDR3 is TGTGCCAGCAGTTTTGGACCCAACTACGAGCAGTACTTC. This encodes CASSFGPNYEQYF. The chain joins TRBV27 to TRBJ2-7; D unclear. The length of the CDR3 is 13 residues. The germline V and J ends were trimmed by 3 bases and 3 bases, with 9 bases remaining between them. Looked up from germline, CDR1 is MNHEY and CDR2 is SMNVEV (reference sequence).

To note about this clonotype: With a much larger clone just one base away, this may be a read error. V is TRBV28 and J is TRBJ2-7, with D unresolved. The CDR3 is made up of 17 amino acids. The germline gives CDR1 MDHEN, CDR2 SYDVKM. The V gene lost 8 bases and the J gene lost 0 bases, with 23 bases spanning the gap. The CDR3, as DNA: TGTGCCAGCCCTTACCACACCCACAGCACCCCCTCCTACGAGCAGTACTTC. Its protein product is CASPYHTHSTPSYEQYF.

This clonotype was counted only a few times. The chain is built from TRBV6-1 and TRBJ2-2; maybe TRBD1 (6 bases). With 5 bases removed from V and 0 bases from J, the gap between germline ends came to 10 bases. The CDR3 extends over 15 amino acids. Germline V gene data show CDR1 as MNHNS and CDR2 as SASEGT. CDR3 DNA: TGTGCCAGCAGTCTCGGGACATCGAACACCGGGGAGCTGTTTTTT. Encoded protein: CASSLGTSNTGELFF.

To note about this clonotype: A much larger clone differs from this one at a single base, so this may be a read error. This sequence joins TRBV20-1 and TRBJ2-7, with TRBD2 matching 12 bases. Germline V gene lookup returns CDR1 DFQATT and CDR2 SNEGSKA (reference sequence). V was clipped by 5 bases and J by 4 bases; unmatched bases: 12. This CDR3 comprises 16 residues. CDR3 region: CSALTSGRTKVYEQYF. The CDR3 nucleotides are TGCAGTGCTCTTACTAGCGGGAGGACAAAAGTTTACGAGCAGTACTTC.

This clonotype was observed a handful of times. The CDR3 spells CASSFPPGLAHNEQFF. The CDR3 DNA is TGTGCCAGCAGCTTCCCTCCGGGACTAGCGCACAATGAGCAGTTCTTC. The J gene is TRBJ2-1, the V gene TRBV7-9; TRBD2 matches 10 bases. CDR1 is SEHNR, CDR2 FQNEAQ, per germline (reference sequence). This CDR3 has 16 residues. The V and J ends lost 3 bases and 5 bases, in that order; junction bases with no gene match: 7.

The sample holds many counts of this clonotype. The chain couples TRBV7-3 to TRBJ2-5; TRBD2 matches 7 bases. The germline CDR1 and CDR2 sequences are SGHTA and FQGTGA. This CDR3 region has 14 residues. The V segment lost 2 bases and the J segment 3 bases; nucleotides outside the gene matches: 3. The CDR3 protein is CASSLWAGEETQYF. In DNA, the CDR3 is TGTGCCAGCAGCTTATGGGCGGGAGAAGAGACCCAGTACTTC. Based on the CDR3 plus reference TRBV7-3 and TRBJ2-5, the full variable domain is GAGVSQTPSNKVTEKGKYVELRCDPISGHTALYWYRQSLGQGPEFLIYFQGTGAADDSGLPNDRFFAVRPEGSVSTLKIQRTERGDSAVYLCASSLWAGEETQYFGPGTRLLVL.

This chain uses TRBV29-1 with TRBJ1-1, with D uncertain. V was pared by 5 bases and J by 1 base, with 8 bases between. The germline V gene has CDR1 SQVTM and CDR2 ANQGSEA. There are 12 residues in the CDR3. The CDR3 region is CSVLPPNTEAFF. CDR3 nucleotides: TGCAGCGTTCTTCCCCCGAACACTGAAGCTTTCTTT.

This clonotype was seen a few times. J is TRBJ2-7 and V is TRBV6-2 or TRBV6-3; D might be TRBD1 or TRBD2, each matching 5 bases. This CDR3 contains 15 residues. Germline CDR1 MNHEY, CDR2 SVGEGT. Trimming left V 0 bases short and J 2 bases short, with 11 bases between. Here the CDR3 reads CASSYSMGDPYEQYF. The CDR3 nucleotides are TGTGCCAGCAGTTACTCGATGGGGGATCCCTACGAGCAGTACTTC.

This clonotype has just a few counts. CDR3 DNA sequence: TGTGCCTGGAGTCGCCAGGTCCTCCCTGGGGCCAACGTCCTGACTTTC. It codes for CAWSRQVLPGANVLTF. This rearrangement joins TRBV30 to TRBJ2-6, with D uncertain. The length of the CDR3 is 16 residues. CDR1 is GTSNPN and CDR2 is SVGIG in the germline V gene (reference sequence). The germline V and J ends were trimmed by 2 bases and 2 bases, with 13 bases remaining between them.

The rearrangement joins TRBV5-1 to TRBJ2-7; 11 nucleotides match TRBD2. J gave up 0 bases and V 1 base, and 6 bases lay outside the gene matches. The CDR3 has 17 residues. Germline CDR1 SGHRS, CDR2 YFSETQ. CDR3 residues: CASSLPTTSGGSYEQYF. As DNA, the CDR3 is TGCGCCAGCAGCTTGCCCACTACTAGCGGGGGCTCCTACGAGCAGTACTTC.

This clonotype has a count of ten or more. CDR3 protein: CASRGMFLGQETQYF. In DNA form, the CDR3 reads TGTGCCAGCAGAGGGATGTTTTTGGGCCAAGAGACCCAGTACTTC. This chain connects TRBV2 to TRBJ2-5; D is unclear. The CDR3 length is 15 residues. In germline, CDR1 is SNHLY, CDR2 FYNNEI. The V end was cut by 6 bases, the J end by 1 base, with 15 bases between.

This clonotype was counted at least ten times. The chain joins TRBV3-1 to TRBJ2-4; 8 nucleotides agree with TRBD1. CDR1 is LGHDT, CDR2 YNNKEL, per germline (reference sequence). The CDR3 totals 14 residues. V gave up 6 bases and J gave up 5 bases; unmatched junction bases: 6. The CDR3 loop is CASRRQGSENIQYF. CDR3 DNA sequence: TGTGCCAGCAGGAGACAGGGGTCTGAAAACATTCAGTACTTC. Full variable domain (outside the CDR3, taken from reference TRBV3-1 and TRBJ2-4): DTAVSQTPKYLVTQMGNDKSIKCEQNLGHDTMYWYKQDSKKFLKIMFSYNNKELIINETVPNRFSPKSPDKAHLNLHINSLELGDSAVYFCASRRQGSENIQYFGAGTRLSVL.

This clonotype was detected a few times. V gene TRBV19 combines with J gene TRBJ1-1; 8 bases align to TRBD1. The CDR3 has 14 residues. Germline CDR1 and CDR2: LNHDA and SQIVND (reference sequence). V trimming: 3 bases; J trimming: 4 bases; junction bases outside the gene matches: 4. CDR3 in DNA: TGTGCCAGTAGTATGGACAGGGAAGGCACTGAAGCTTTCTTT. This sequence encodes CASSMDREGTEAFF.

As concerns this clonotype: One junction end disagrees with the germline gene, perhaps due to a read error. J is TRBJ2-7 and V is TRBV7-2; possible D gene TRBD2, 5 bases. Germline-derived CDR1 and CDR2 are SGHTA and FQGNSA. The CDR3 length is 15 residues. The CDR3 region has the DNA TGTGCCAGCAGCTTAGACGGAGGACCCTTTTACGAGCGGTACTTC. It encodes CASSLDGGPFYERYF.

This clonotype was seen ten or more times. The rearrangement links TRBV6-1 to TRBJ1-2; TRBD1 aligns across 7 bases. This CDR3 has 18 amino acids. With V trimmed by 6 bases and J by 2 bases, 18 bases remained unmatched. Germline V CDR1 and CDR2: MNHNS, SASEGT. CDR3 sequence (DNA): TGTGCCAGCAGGACAGGGATCTTGGACGGCCGGGGGAACTATGGCTACACCTTC. This gives the protein CASRTGILDGRGNYGYTF.

This chain joins TRBV30 and TRBJ1-2; D call uncertain. Germline CDR1 reads GTSNPN; CDR2 reads SVGIG (reference sequence). Trimming removed 2 bases at V and 0 bases at J, with 7 bases between. CDR3 size: 13 residues. The CDR3 reads CAWSIGSNYGYTF. The CDR3 bases are TGTGCCTGGAGTATTGGTTCTAACTATGGCTACACCTTC.

The chain is built from TRBV6-5 and TRBJ2-7, with TRBD1 identical over 8 bases. Germline trimming cut 2 bases from V and 4 bases from J; bases unmatched to any gene: 7. The CDR3 runs to 15 residues. From germline, CDR1 is MNHEY and CDR2 SVGAGI. The CDR3 sequence is CASSYEAGGLYEQYF. The DNA for the CDR3 is TGTGCCAGCAGTTACGAGGCAGGGGGCCTTTACGAGCAGTACTTC.

There are many counts of this clonotype. The V call is TRBV28, the J call TRBJ2-7, with a possible D match to TRBD1 (6 bases). This CDR3 is built from 15 residues. Germline loops: CDR1 MDHEN, CDR2 SYDVKM. Trimming removed 4 bases from V and 2 bases from J, with 15 bases in between. CDR3: CASSSAGQPTYEQYF. DNA of the CDR3: TGTGCCAGCAGTTCGGCCGGACAGCCAACCTACGAGCAGTACTTC.

V gene TRBV7-2 combines with J gene TRBJ1-1; no definite D call. CDR3 length: 13 residues. The germline V and J ends were trimmed by 5 bases and 4 bases, with 11 bases remaining between them. Germline CDR1 is SGHTA and CDR2 is FQGNSA. CDR3 loop: CASSQRSGTEAFF. In DNA, the CDR3 is TGTGCCAGCAGCCAAAGAAGCGGCACTGAAGCTTTCTTT.

Only a few counts were recorded for this clonotype. The chain links TRBV5-1 to TRBJ1-1, with 9 bases fitting TRBD1. The germline gives CDR1 SGHRS, CDR2 YFSETQ. V was pared by 7 bases and J by 4 bases, with 5 bases of the junction left unmatched. The CDR3 spans 13 residues. The CDR3 reads CASAPTGGTEAFF. The CDR3 DNA sequence: TGCGCCAGCGCCCCGACAGGGGGCACTGAAGCTTTCTTT.

The chain uses TRBV19 and TRBJ2-7; no firm D call. V lost 3 bases to trimming and J lost 0 bases, with 9 bases between them. The CDR3 contains 14 residues. Germline values: CDR1 LNHDA, CDR2 SQIVND (reference sequence). CDR3 residues: CASSIPERSYEQYF. The CDR3 region has the DNA TGTGCCAGTAGTATCCCCGAACGCTCCTACGAGCAGTACTTC.

This clonotype was seen repeatedly, ten times or more. This chain joins TRBV6-2 or TRBV6-3 and TRBJ2-7; no definite D call. The V and J ends lost 0 bases and 3 bases respectively, with 6 bases between them. The CDR3 is made up of 13 amino acids. Germline CDR1 reads MNHEY; CDR2 reads SVGEGT. In DNA form, the CDR3 reads TGTGCCAGCAGTTACTCGGACGGCTACGAGCAGTACTTC. Protein sequence: CASSYSDGYEQYF.

The chain combines TRBV12-3 or TRBV12-4 with TRBJ2-3; TRBD2 matches at 10 bases. J lost 1 base, V lost 7 bases, and 5 bases had no gene match. The CDR3 totals 15 residues. CDR3: CASKTGTSGTDTQYF. The CDR3 DNA is TGTGCCAGCAAAACCGGGACTAGCGGCACAGATACGCAGTATTTT.

The sample holds many counts of this clonotype. This chain connects TRBV20-1 to TRBJ2-5; D not certain. There are 12 residues in the CDR3. V dropped 3 bases and J dropped 2 bases, with 7 bases sitting between them. CDR1 DFQATT and CDR2 SNEGSKA come from the germline V gene (reference sequence). The CDR3 loop reads CSASRLQETQYF. CDR3 sequence (DNA): TGCAGTGCTAGTCGGCTGCAAGAGACCCAGTACTTC.